The 21 T cell receptor beta chains below all came from one sample that was sequenced in a study of blood T cell repertoires in COVID-19. Sequencing was performed with immunoSEQ multiplex PCR; in TCRdb, only in-frame clones are kept and a portion is missing. The table lists about 190,000 clones, around 90% of them singletons. The material sequenced was peripheral blood. Receptors originate from a man aged 35 to 55 with acute or convalescent COVID-19.

This sequence joins TRBV3-1 (or the pseudogene TRBV3-2) and TRBJ2-2; 7 nucleotides match TRBD2. CDR3 length: 18 amino acids. Germline CDR1 is LGHDT and CDR2 is YNNKEL (reference sequence). J was trimmed by 6 bases and V by 1 base; bases with no gene match: 14. CDR3 loop: CASSQVSPRGGRAGELFF. CDR3 DNA sequence: TGTGCCAGCAGCCAAGTATCCCCACGCGGGGGACGCGCCGGGGAGCTGTTTTTT.

The rearrangement uses TRBV6-5 and TRBJ1-1; no clear D. The CDR3 has 12 amino acids. Germline lookup yields CDR1 MNHEY and CDR2 SVGAGI. V was pared by 4 bases and J by 6 bases, with 9 bases between. The CDR3 region has the DNA TGTGCCAGCAGTTCTTCTAGTGCTGAAGCTTTCTTT. Translated: CASSSSSAEAFF.

The rearrangement joins TRBV5-4 to TRBJ2-1; TRBD2 matches at 11 bases. Trimming took 4 bases from V and 9 from J; bases not matched to a gene: 9. The CDR3 runs 15 residues. Germline values: CDR1 SGHNT, CDR2 YYREEE (reference sequence). The CDR3 nucleotides are TGTGCCAGCAGCGGGGGACTAGCGGTGTCGGGTGAGCAGTTCTTC. Translating gives CASSGGLAVSGEQFF.

The genes are TRBV7-3 and TRBJ2-2; D perhaps matches TRBD1 (6 bases). The V end was cut by 5 bases, the J end by 2 bases, with 15 bases between. CDR3 length: 16 amino acids. Germline CDR1 and CDR2: SGHTA and FQGTGA. This CDR3 is CASSRGGQFNTGELFF. The CDR3 DNA follows: TGTGCCAGCAGCCGAGGGGGTCAGTTCAACACCGGGGAGCTGTTTTTT.

The rearrangement joins TRBV14 to TRBJ1-6; 10 bases agree with TRBD1. The CDR3 is 15 amino acids. Germline V gene data show CDR1 as SGHDN and CDR2 as FVKESK. V was clipped by 4 bases and J by 11 bases; unmatched bases: 8. CDR3 DNA: TGTGCCAGCAGCCCCCCGGGACAGGGGCTTACACCCCTCCACTTT. It encodes CASSPPGQGLTPLHF.

V and J are TRBV7-9 and TRBJ2-3; no firm D call. Trimming left V 5 bases short and J 2 bases short, with 11 bases between. The CDR3 sequence is 14 residues long. Germline assignment: CDR1 SEHNR and CDR2 FQNEAQ (reference sequence). The CDR3 region is CASSALFSTDTQYF. CDR3 DNA: TGTGCCAGCAGCGCACTGTTTTCCACAGATACGCAGTATTTT. The variable domain in full, completed from reference TRBV7-9 and TRBJ2-3, reads DTGVSQNPRHKITKRGQNVTFRCDPISEHNRLYWYRQTLGQGPEFLTYFQNEAQLEKSRLLSDRFSAERPKGSFSTLEIQRTEQGDSAMYLCASSALFSTDTQYFGPGTRLTVL.

V gene TRBV3-1 (or the pseudogene TRBV3-2) combines with J gene TRBJ1-5; D may be TRBD1 (5 bases). The CDR3 covers 15 residues. Germline CDR1 reads LGHDT; CDR2 reads YNNKEL (reference sequence). V gave up 3 bases and J gave up 0 bases, with 9 bases separating them. The CDR3 DNA reads as TGTGCCAGCAGCCAGACAGCTAGTAGCAATCAGCCCCAGCATTTT. It codes for CASSQTASSNQPQHF.

The CDR3 DNA sequence: TGTGCCACCAGCAGAGATCGGGGGGCTCAAGAGACCCAGTACTTC. This gives the protein CATSRDRGAQETQYF. This sequence joins TRBV15 and TRBJ2-5; tentative D call: TRBD2 (7 bases). Germline loops: CDR1 LNHNV, CDR2 YYDKDF (reference sequence). The CDR3 has 15 amino acids. Trimming removed 0 bases at V and 2 bases at J, with 10 bases between.

This chain joins TRBV10-3 and TRBJ2-7; 7 bases are shared with TRBD1. The trim removed 5 bases at V and 0 bases at J, leaving 13 bases unmatched. The CDR3 is 17 residues long. The germline gives CDR1 ENHRY, CDR2 SYGVKD. The CDR3 nucleotides are TGTGCCATCAGTAATCCAGGCGGACAGGCGAGCTCCTACGAGCAGTACTTC. Residues: CAISNPGGQASSYEQYF.

This chain uses TRBV29-1 with TRBJ1-2; 10 bases are shared with TRBD1. V gave up 6 bases and J gave up 6 bases; unmatched junction bases: 7. The CDR3 has 13 amino acids. In germline, CDR1 is SQVTM, CDR2 ANQGSEA. CDR3 in amino acids: CSVAHGQGDGYTF. The CDR3 DNA sequence: TGCAGCGTCGCCCACGGACAGGGGGATGGCTACACCTTC.

The gene calls are TRBV7-2 and TRBJ2-3; D is unresolved. The CDR3 contains 13 residues. Trimming took 4 bases from V and 5 from J, leaving 10 bases between them. The germline V gene has CDR1 SGHTA and CDR2 FQGNSA. CDR3 loop: CASSSQELDTQYF. The CDR3 nucleotides are TGTGCCAGCAGCTCGCAAGAGTTAGATACGCAGTATTTT.

The rearrangement joins TRBV9 to TRBJ2-1; TRBD2 matches at 9 bases. The CDR3 covers 16 residues. Germline CDR1 is SGDLS and CDR2 is YYNGEE. The V gene end was trimmed by 4 bases and the J gene end by 7 bases; junction bases not matched to a gene: 12. The CDR3 sequence: CASSPRGGGALNEQFF. In DNA, the CDR3 is TGTGCCAGCAGCCCCCGCGGCGGGGGGGCTTTGAATGAGCAGTTCTTC.

This clone was observed once. The chain has TRBV6-5 and TRBJ1-1; 7 bases map to TRBD1. The CDR3 has 13 amino acids. Germline V gene lookup returns CDR1 MNHEY and CDR2 SVGAGI. J gave up 3 bases and V 10 bases, and 8 bases lay outside the gene matches. CDR3 protein: CATSRDRHTEAFF. CDR3 bases: TGTGCCACCTCGCGGGACAGACACACTGAAGCTTTCTTT.

J is TRBJ2-1 and V is TRBV6-1; 7 bases line up with TRBD1. Germline V gives CDR1 MNHNS, CDR2 SASEGT. CDR3 length equals 14 residues. Trimming took 3 bases from V and 4 from J; bases not matched to a gene: 3. The DNA for the CDR3 is TGTGCCAGCAGTGAGGGACAGAGGTACAATGAGCAGTTCTTC. Its translation: CASSEGQRYNEQFF.

The chain carries TRBV18 and TRBJ1-2; 8 bases are shared with TRBD1. Germline CDR1 and CDR2: KGHSH and LQKENI. Trimming at V came to 6 bases and at J to 8 bases, leaving 14 bases not matched to a gene. The CDR3 consists of 15 residues. The CDR3 loop reads CASSPSENRGYGYTF. CDR3 DNA: TGTGCCAGCTCCCCATCGGAGAACAGGGGGTACGGCTACACCTTC.

CDR3 bases: TGTGCCATCCCGTGGGGGGGCCGGGGCGGGGAGCTGTTTTTT. This translates into CAIPWGGRGGELFF. The chain employs TRBV10-3 and TRBJ2-2, with D maybe TRBD2 (7 bases). The CDR3 sequence is 14 residues long. Trimming pared 8 bases from V and 7 bases from J, leaving 17 bases between. From germline, CDR1 is ENHRY and CDR2 SYGVKD.

A few counts support this clone. The chain carries TRBV10-1 and TRBJ2-5, with TRBD2 identical over 8 bases. The CDR3 has 13 residues. CDR1 and CDR2 (germline): WNHNN, SYGVQD (reference sequence). The trim removed 4 bases at V and 5 bases at J, leaving 3 bases unmatched. For the CDR3, the DNA is TGCGCCAGCAGTGGGGGACTAGTGGAGACCCAGTACTTC. It yields the protein CASSGGLVETQYF.

This chain joins TRBV9 and TRBJ2-1, with 8 bases that match TRBD2. This CDR3 has 16 residues. Trimming at V came to 0 bases and at J to 6 bases, leaving 8 bases not matched to a gene. Germline CDR1 SGDLS, CDR2 YYNGEE. The CDR3: CASSVGSGGTSNEQFF. The DNA for the CDR3 is TGTGCCAGCAGCGTAGGGAGCGGGGGTACCTCCAATGAGCAGTTCTTC.

The gene calls are TRBV27 and TRBJ2-1, with TRBD2 matching over 15 bases. This CDR3 has 21 amino acids. Germline values: CDR1 MNHEY, CDR2 SMNVEV (reference sequence). The V segment lost 5 bases and the J segment 5 bases; nucleotides outside the gene matches: 19. The chain's CDR3 is CASSTRTSGGVRRGVNNEQFF. The CDR3 bases are TGTGCCAGCAGTACCCGGACTAGCGGGGGGGTCCGACGAGGGGTGAACAATGAGCAGTTCTTC.

J is TRBJ1-2 and V is TRBV5-4, with 7 bases lining up with TRBD1. Trimming removed 4 bases from V and 1 base from J; junction bases left unmatched: 4. Germline values: CDR1 SGHNT, CDR2 YYREEE (reference sequence). This CDR3 is built from 14 residues. CDR3 loop: CASSQGQSNYGYTF. In nucleotides, the CDR3 is TGTGCCAGCAGCCAGGGACAGAGTAACTATGGCTACACCTTC. Using reference TRBV5-4 and TRBJ1-2 for the parts outside the CDR3, the full variable domain is ETGVTQSPTHLIKTRGQQVTLRCSSQSGHNTVSWYQQALGQGPQFIFQYYREEENGRGNFPPRFSGLQFPNYSSELNVNALELDDSALYLCASSQGQSNYGYTFGSGTRLTVV.

Points on this clone: This specimen includes other DNA sequences encoding the same CDR3. The V gene is TRBV2, the J gene TRBJ1-1; TRBD1 is a possible D gene (5 bases). In germline, CDR1 is SNHLY, CDR2 FYNNEI. V lost 3 bases and J 2 bases, leaving 7 bases between the germline ends. The CDR3 loop spans 13 amino acids. Here the CDR3 reads CASSEQGNTEAFF. The CDR3 DNA is TGTGCCAGCAGTGAGCAGGGCAACACTGAAGCTTTCTTT.